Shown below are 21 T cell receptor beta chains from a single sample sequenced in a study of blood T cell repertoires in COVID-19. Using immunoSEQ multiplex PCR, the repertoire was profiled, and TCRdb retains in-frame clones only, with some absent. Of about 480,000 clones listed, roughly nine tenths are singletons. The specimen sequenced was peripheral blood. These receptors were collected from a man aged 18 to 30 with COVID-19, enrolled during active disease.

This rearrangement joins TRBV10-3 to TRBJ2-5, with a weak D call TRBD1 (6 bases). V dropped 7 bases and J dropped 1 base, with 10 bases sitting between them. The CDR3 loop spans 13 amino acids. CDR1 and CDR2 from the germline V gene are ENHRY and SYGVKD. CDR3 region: CAIKKDSQETQYF. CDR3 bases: TGTGCCATCAAAAAGGACAGCCAAGAGACCCAGTACTTC.

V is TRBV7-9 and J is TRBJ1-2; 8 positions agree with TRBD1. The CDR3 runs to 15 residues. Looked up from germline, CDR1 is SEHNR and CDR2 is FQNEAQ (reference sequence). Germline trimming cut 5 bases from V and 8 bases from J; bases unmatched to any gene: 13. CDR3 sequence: CASSQAGTGGRGYTF. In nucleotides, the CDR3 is TGTGCCAGCAGCCAAGCCGGGACAGGAGGTAGAGGCTACACCTTC.

CDR3: CAWSRVGTSGRWLYF. CDR3 in DNA: TGTGCCTGGAGCCGAGTGGGGACTAGCGGGAGGTGGTTGTACTTC. The V call is TRBV30, the J call TRBJ2-7; 15 nucleotides align to TRBD2. Losses at the gene ends were 3 bases for V and 12 bases for J; bases not matched to a gene: 12. CDR3 length: 15 residues. Germline V gene sequence: CDR1 GTSNPN, CDR2 SVGIG (reference sequence).

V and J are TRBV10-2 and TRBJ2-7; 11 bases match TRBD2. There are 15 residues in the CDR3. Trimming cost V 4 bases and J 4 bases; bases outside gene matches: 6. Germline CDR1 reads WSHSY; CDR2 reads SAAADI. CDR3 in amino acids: CASSGTSGSQYEQYF. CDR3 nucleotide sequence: TGCGCCAGCAGTGGAACTAGCGGGAGTCAATACGAGCAGTACTTC.

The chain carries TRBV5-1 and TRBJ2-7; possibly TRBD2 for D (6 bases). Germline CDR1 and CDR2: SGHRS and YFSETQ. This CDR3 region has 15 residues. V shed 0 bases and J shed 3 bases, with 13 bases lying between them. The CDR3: CASSLAGGGGYEQYF. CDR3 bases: TGCGCCAGCAGCTTGGCCGGGGGTGGAGGCTACGAGCAGTACTTC.

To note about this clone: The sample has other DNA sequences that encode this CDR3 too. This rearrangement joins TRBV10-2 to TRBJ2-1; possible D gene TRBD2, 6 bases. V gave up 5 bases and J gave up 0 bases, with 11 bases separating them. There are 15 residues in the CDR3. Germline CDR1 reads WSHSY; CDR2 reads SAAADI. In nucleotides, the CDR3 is TGCGCCAGCAGTCCCGGGACTCCCTCCTACAATGAGCAGTTCTTC. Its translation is CASSPGTPSYNEQFF.

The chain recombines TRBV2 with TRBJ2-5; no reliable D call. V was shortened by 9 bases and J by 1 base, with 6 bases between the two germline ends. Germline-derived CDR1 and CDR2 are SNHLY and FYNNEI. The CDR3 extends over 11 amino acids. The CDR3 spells CARGSQETQYF. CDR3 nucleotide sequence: TGTGCCAGGGGCAGCCAAGAGACCCAGTACTTC.

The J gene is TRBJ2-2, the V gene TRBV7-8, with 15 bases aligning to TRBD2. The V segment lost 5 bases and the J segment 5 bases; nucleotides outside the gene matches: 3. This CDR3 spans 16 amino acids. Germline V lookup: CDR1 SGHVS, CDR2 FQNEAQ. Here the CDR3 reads CASSRGLAGGTGELFF. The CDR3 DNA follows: TGTGCCAGCAGCCGAGGACTAGCGGGGGGGACCGGGGAGCTGTTTTTT.

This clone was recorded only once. The CDR3 is CASSLSTLVYNEQFF. The CDR3 DNA reads TGCGCCAGCAGCTTGTCTACGCTAGTGTACAATGAGCAGTTCTTC. This chain connects TRBV5-1 to TRBJ2-1; no clear D. The CDR3 length is 15 residues. Deletions cut 1 base from V and 4 bases from J, with 12 bases between. From germline, CDR1 is SGHRS and CDR2 YFSETQ.

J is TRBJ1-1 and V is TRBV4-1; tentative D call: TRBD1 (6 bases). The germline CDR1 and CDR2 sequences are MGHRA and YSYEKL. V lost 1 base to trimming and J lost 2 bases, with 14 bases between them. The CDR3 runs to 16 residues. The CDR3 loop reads CASSQAPGGSNTEAFF. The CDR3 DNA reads TGCGCCAGCAGCCAAGCTCCTGGGGGCTCAAACACTGAAGCTTTCTTT.

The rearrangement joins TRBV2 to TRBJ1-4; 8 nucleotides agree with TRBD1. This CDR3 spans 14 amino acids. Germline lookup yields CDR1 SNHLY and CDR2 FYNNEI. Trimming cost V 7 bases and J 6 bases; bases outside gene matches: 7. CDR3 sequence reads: CASNTDRGDEKLFF. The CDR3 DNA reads TGTGCCAGCAATACCGACAGGGGAGATGAAAAACTGTTTTTT.

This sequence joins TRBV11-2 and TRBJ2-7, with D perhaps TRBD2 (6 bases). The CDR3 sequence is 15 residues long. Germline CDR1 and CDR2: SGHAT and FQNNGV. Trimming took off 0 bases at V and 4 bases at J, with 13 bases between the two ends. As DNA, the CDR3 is TGTGCCAGCAGCTTAGATCCGGGACTGCCATACGAGCAGTACTTC. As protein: CASSLDPGLPYEQYF.

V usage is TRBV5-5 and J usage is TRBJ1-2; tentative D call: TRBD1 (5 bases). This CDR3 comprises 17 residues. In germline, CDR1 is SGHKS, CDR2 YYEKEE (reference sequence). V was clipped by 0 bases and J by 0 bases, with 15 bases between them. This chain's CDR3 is CASSLVGAVSSNYGYTF. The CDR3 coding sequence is TGTGCCAGCAGCTTGGTTGGGGCAGTTTCGTCTAACTATGGCTACACCTTC. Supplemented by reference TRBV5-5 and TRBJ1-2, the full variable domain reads DAGVTQSPTHLIKTRGQQVTLRCSPISGHKSVSWYQQVLGQGPQFIFQYYEKEERGRGNFPDRFSARQFPNYSSELNVNALLLGDSALYLCASSLVGAVSSNYGYTFGSGTRLTVV.

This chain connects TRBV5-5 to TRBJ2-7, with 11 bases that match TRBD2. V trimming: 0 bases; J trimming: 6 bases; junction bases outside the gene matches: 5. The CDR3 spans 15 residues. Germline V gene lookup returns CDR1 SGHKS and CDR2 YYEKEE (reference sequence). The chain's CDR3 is CASSLDTSGSREQYF. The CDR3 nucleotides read TGTGCCAGCAGCTTGGATACTAGCGGGAGTCGCGAGCAGTACTTC.

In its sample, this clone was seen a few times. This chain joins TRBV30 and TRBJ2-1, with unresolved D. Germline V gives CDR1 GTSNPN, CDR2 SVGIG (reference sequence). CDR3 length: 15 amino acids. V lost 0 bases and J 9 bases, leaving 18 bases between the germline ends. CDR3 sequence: CAWSVGLGSHAEQFF. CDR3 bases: TGTGCCTGGAGTGTAGGCTTGGGTAGCCACGCTGAGCAGTTCTTC.

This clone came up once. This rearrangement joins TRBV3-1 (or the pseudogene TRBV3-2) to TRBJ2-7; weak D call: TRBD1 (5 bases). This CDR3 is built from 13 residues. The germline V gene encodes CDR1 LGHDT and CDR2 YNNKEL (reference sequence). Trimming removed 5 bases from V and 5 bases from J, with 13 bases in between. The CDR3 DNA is TGTGCCAGCAGCTATGGGGCCAGCAACGAGCAGTACTTC. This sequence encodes CASSYGASNEQYF.

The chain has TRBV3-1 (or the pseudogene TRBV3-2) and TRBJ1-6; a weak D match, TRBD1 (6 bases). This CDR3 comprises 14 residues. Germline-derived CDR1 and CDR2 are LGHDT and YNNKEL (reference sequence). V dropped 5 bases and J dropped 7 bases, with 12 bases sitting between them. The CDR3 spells CASSDGQINSPLHF. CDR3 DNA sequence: TGTGCCAGCAGCGACGGACAGATAAATTCACCCCTCCACTTT.

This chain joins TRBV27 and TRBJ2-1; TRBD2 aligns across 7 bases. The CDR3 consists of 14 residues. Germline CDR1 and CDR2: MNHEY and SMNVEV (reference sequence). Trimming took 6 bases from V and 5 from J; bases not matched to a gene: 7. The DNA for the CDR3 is TGTGCCAGCAGGGCTAGCGGATTTAACAATGAGCAGTTCTTC. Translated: CASRASGFNNEQFF.

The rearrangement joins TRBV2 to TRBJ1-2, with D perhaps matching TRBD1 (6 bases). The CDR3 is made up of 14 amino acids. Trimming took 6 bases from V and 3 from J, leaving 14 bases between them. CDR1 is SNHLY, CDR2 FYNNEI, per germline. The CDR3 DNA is TGTGCCAGCAGCCGTGGGGGACAAGACTATGGCTACACCTTC. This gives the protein CASSRGGQDYGYTF. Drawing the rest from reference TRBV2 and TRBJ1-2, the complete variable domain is EPEVTQTPSHQVTQMGQEVILRCVPISNHLYFYWYRQILGQKVEFLVSFYNNEISEKSEIFDDQFSVERPDGSNFTLKIRSTKLEDSAMYFCASSRGGQDYGYTFGSGTRLTVV.

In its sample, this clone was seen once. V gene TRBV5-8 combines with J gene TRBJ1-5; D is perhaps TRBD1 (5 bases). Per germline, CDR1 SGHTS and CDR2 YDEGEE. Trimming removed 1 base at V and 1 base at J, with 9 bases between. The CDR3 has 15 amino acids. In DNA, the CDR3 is TGTGCCAGCAGCTTGCGGGGGGGAAGCAATCAGCCCCAGCATTTT. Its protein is CASSLRGGSNQPQHF.

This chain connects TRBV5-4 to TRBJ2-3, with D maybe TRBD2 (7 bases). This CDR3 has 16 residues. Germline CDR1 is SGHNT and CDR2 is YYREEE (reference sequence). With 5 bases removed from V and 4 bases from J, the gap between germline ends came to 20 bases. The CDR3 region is CASSRRGGAPSDTQYF. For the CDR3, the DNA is TGTGCCAGCAGTCGTAGGGGGGGGGCACCCTCAGATACGCAGTATTTT.